These T cell receptor beta chains were read from a single sample in a study of T cell responses to AZD1222 COVID-19 vaccine. Method: immunoSEQ multiplex PCR; TCRdb's copy keeps in-frame clones and lacks some. The sample records some 50,000 clones, approximately 86% being singletons. The material sequenced was peripheral blood, taken on day 0 of AZD1222 vaccination. These receptors originate from an adult in good health. Both conserved end residues are part of each CDR3. The order of the fields is clone size, J gene, V gene, CDR3 length, D gene, CDR3 DNA, CDR3 protein. The D gene is left open where the match is weak. Not every row has a clone size; where given, it reads once, few, many or a size class.

clone size: NA
J gene: TRBJ2-1
V gene: TRBV5-1
CDR3 length: 16
D gene: TRBD2
CDR3 DNA: TGCGCCAGCAGCTTACGACTAGCGGAAGCCTACAATGAGCAGTTCTTC
CDR3 protein: CASSLRLAEAYNEQFF

clone size: NA
J gene: TRBJ2-7
V gene: TRBV7-9
CDR3 length: 14
D gene: NA
CDR3 DNA: TGTGCCAGCAGCTCCTGGGTAGACTCCTACGAGCAGTACTTC
CDR3 protein: CASSSWVDSYEQYF

clone size: NA
J gene: TRBJ1-2
V gene: TRBV19
CDR3 length: 14
D gene: NA
CDR3 DNA: TGTGCCAGTAGCTCATGGGGGGTTAACTATGGCTACACCTTC
CDR3 protein: CASSSWGVNYGYTF

clone size: NA
J gene: TRBJ2-3
V gene: TRBV5-1
CDR3 length: 14
D gene: NA
CDR3 DNA: TGCGCCAGCAGCAGGAGCGGGAGCACAGATACGCAGTATTTT
CDR3 protein: CASSRSGSTDTQYF

clone size: NA
J gene: TRBJ2-1
V gene: TRBV19
CDR3 length: 17
D gene: NA
CDR3 DNA: TGTGCCAGTAGTACGAGCCCAGCCGTTAGCTCCTACAATGAGCAGTTCTTC
CDR3 protein: CASSTSPAVSSYNEQFF

clone size: NA
J gene: TRBJ1-6
V gene: TRBV2
CDR3 length: 13
D gene: NA
CDR3 DNA: TGTGCCAGCAGCCGGACGGATAATTCACCCCTCCACTTT
CDR3 protein: CASSRTDNSPLHF

clone size: NA
J gene: TRBJ1-1
V gene: TRBV5-1
CDR3 length: 13
D gene: NA
CDR3 DNA: TGCGCCAGCGGATACGGTGGGAACACTGAAGCTTTCTTT
CDR3 protein: CASGYGGNTEAFF

clone size: NA
J gene: TRBJ1-1
V gene: TRBV12-3/TRBV12-4
CDR3 length: 13
D gene: NA
CDR3 DNA: TGTGCCAGCAGTTTAGGACAGACCACTGAAGCTTTCTTT
CDR3 protein: CASSLGQTTEAFF

clone size: NA
J gene: TRBJ2-7
V gene: TRBV19
CDR3 length: 14
D gene: TRBD1
CDR3 DNA: TGTGCCAGTAGGTCTCAGGGACAGGGGAACGAGCAGTACTTC
CDR3 protein: CASRSQGQGNEQYF

clone size: NA
J gene: TRBJ2-7
V gene: TRBV7-3
CDR3 length: 14
D gene: NA
CDR3 DNA: TGTGCCAGCAGCTTAATGGGGGAATCCTACGAGCAGTACTTC
CDR3 protein: CASSLMGESYEQYF

clone size: NA
J gene: TRBJ2-7
V gene: TRBV28
CDR3 length: 14
D gene: TRBD1
CDR3 DNA: TGTGCCAGCAGTACTCCACAGGGGGACTACGAGCAGTACTTC
CDR3 protein: CASSTPQGDYEQYF

clone size: NA
J gene: TRBJ2-7
V gene: TRBV27
CDR3 length: 14
D gene: NA
CDR3 DNA: TGTGCCAGCAGTTTTGATGGCAGGGACAACGAGCAGTACTTC
CDR3 protein: CASSFDGRDNEQYF

clone size: NA
J gene: TRBJ1-6
V gene: TRBV5-6
CDR3 length: 17
D gene: NA
CDR3 DNA: TGTGCCAGCAGCTTTTTGTCGGTCCCCGCTTATGGTTCACCCCTCCACTTT
CDR3 protein: CASSFLSVPAYGSPLHF

clone size: NA
J gene: TRBJ2-5
V gene: TRBV21-1
CDR3 length: 15
D gene: NA
CDR3 DNA: TGTGCCAGCAGCAAAGTTGCCCAGGGAATGGAGACCCAGTACTTC
CDR3 protein: CASSKVAQGMETQYF

clone size: NA
J gene: TRBJ1-1
V gene: TRBV27
CDR3 length: 15
D gene: TRBD1
CDR3 DNA: TGTGCCAGCAGTTGCCCTCGACAGGGTGGCACTGAAGCTTTCTTT
CDR3 protein: CASSCPRQGGTEAFF

clone size: once
J gene: TRBJ2-1
V gene: TRBV15
CDR3 length: 15
D gene: NA
CDR3 DNA: TGTGCCACCAGCAGAGATAGCGCAGGTTCCAATGAGCAGTTCTTC
CDR3 protein: CATSRDSAGSNEQFF

clone size: NA
J gene: TRBJ1-4
V gene: TRBV9
CDR3 length: 14
D gene: NA
CDR3 DNA: TGTGCCAACAGCGCGGACAGTATTAATGAAAAACTGTTTTTT
CDR3 protein: CANSADSINEKLFF

clone size: NA
J gene: TRBJ2-5
V gene: TRBV7-2
CDR3 length: 16
D gene: NA
CDR3 DNA: TGTGCCAGCAAAGTTGGGGGGGCGGTGGACCAAGAGACCCAGTACTTC
CDR3 protein: CASKVGGAVDQETQYF

clone size: NA
J gene: TRBJ2-2
V gene: TRBV4-3
CDR3 length: 15
D gene: NA
CDR3 DNA: TGCGCCAGCAGCCAATTCCGAGAAGTCCCCGGGGAGCTGTTTTTT
CDR3 protein: CASSQFREVPGELFF

clone size: NA
J gene: TRBJ2-2
V gene: TRBV9
CDR3 length: 16
D gene: NA
CDR3 DNA: TGTGCCAGCAGCGAGGGCCCAGATAGAGACACCGGGGAGCTGTTTTTT
CDR3 protein: CASSEGPDRDTGELFF

clone size: NA
J gene: TRBJ2-2
V gene: TRBV11-1
CDR3 length: 16
D gene: NA
CDR3 DNA: TGTGCCAGCGTGCTGGGGGGTTACGCGAACACCGGGGAGCTGTTTTTT
CDR3 protein: CASVLGGYANTGELFF

clone size: NA
J gene: TRBJ2-1
V gene: TRBV27
CDR3 length: 14
D gene: TRBD2
CDR3 DNA: TGTGCCAGCAGTTATGCGGGAGGGCCTCGAGAGCAGTTCTTC
CDR3 protein: CASSYAGGPREQFF

clone size: once
J gene: TRBJ1-1
V gene: TRBV5-6
CDR3 length: 12
D gene: NA
CDR3 DNA: TGTGCCAGCAGCTTCAGAGAGGCTGAAGCTTTCTTT
CDR3 protein: CASSFREAEAFF

clone size: few
J gene: TRBJ1-1
V gene: TRBV5-6
CDR3 length: 14
D gene: NA
CDR3 DNA: TGTGCCAGCAGCTCGCTGACAGTGAACACTGAAGCTTTCTTT
CDR3 protein: CASSSLTVNTEAFF

clone size: once
J gene: TRBJ1-4
V gene: TRBV5-1
CDR3 length: 15
D gene: NA
CDR3 DNA: TGCGCCAGCAGCCGGACGGGAGCAACTAATGAAAAACTGTTTTTT
CDR3 protein: CASSRTGATNEKLFF

clone size: NA
J gene: TRBJ1-1
V gene: TRBV6-5
CDR3 length: 15
D gene: NA
CDR3 DNA: TGTGCCAGCAGTAACCCCCCAGGCCCCAAGGTTGAAGCTTTCTTT
CDR3 protein: CASSNPPGPKVEAFF

clone size: once
J gene: TRBJ2-7
V gene: TRBV4-3
CDR3 length: 14
D gene: NA
CDR3 DNA: TGCGCCAGCAGCCAAGGAGGGGCGGTCTACGAGCAGTACTTC
CDR3 protein: CASSQGGAVYEQYF

clone size: NA
J gene: TRBJ2-7
V gene: TRBV6-6
CDR3 length: 13
D gene: TRBD1
CDR3 DNA: TGTGCCAGCAGCCCGGGACAGTCCTACGAGCAGTACTTC
CDR3 protein: CASSPGQSYEQYF

clone size: NA
J gene: TRBJ2-7
V gene: TRBV12-3/TRBV12-4
CDR3 length: 13
D gene: NA
CDR3 DNA: TGTGCCAGCAGTTTGACTGTGGGGGGCGAGCAGTACTTC
CDR3 protein: CASSLTVGGEQYF